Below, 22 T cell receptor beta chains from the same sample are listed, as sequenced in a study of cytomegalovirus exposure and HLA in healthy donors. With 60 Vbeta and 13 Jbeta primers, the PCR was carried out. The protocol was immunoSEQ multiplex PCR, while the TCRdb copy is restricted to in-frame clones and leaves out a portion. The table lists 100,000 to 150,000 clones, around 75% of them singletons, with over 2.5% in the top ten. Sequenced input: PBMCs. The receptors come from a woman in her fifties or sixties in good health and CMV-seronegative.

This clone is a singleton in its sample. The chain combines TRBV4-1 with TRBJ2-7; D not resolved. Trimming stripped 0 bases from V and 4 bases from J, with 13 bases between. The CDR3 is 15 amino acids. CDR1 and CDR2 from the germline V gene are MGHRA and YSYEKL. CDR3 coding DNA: TGCGCCAGCAGCCAAGATCTCTACAGCAGGTACGAGCAGTACTTC. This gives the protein CASSQDLYSRYEQYF.

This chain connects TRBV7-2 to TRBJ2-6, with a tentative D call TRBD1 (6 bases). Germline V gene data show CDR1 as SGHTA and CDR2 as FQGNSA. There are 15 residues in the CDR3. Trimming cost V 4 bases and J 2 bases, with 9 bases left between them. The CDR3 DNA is TGTGCCAGCAGCTACAGGGTCACTGGGGCCAACGTCCTGACTTTC. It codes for CASSYRVTGANVLTF.

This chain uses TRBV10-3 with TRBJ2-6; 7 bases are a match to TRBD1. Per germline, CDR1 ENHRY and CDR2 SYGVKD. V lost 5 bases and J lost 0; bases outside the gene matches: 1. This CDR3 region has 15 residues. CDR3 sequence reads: CAISHRGSGANVLTF. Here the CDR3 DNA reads TGTGCCATCAGTCACAGGGGCTCTGGGGCCAACGTCCTGACTTTC.

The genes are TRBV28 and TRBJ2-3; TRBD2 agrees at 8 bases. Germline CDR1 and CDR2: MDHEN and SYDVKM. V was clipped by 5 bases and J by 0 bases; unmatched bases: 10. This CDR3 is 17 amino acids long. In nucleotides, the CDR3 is TGTGCCAGCAGTCCGAGAGCCGGGACTAGTAGCACAGATACGCAGTATTTT. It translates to CASSPRAGTSSTDTQYF.

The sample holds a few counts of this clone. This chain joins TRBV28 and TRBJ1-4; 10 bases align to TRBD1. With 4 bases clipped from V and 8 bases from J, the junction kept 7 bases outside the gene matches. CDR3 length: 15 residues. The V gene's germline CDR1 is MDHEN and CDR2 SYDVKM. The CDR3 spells CASSSPTGGQEKLFF. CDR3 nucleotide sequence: TGTGCCAGCAGTTCCCCGACAGGGGGCCAGGAAAAACTGTTTTTT.

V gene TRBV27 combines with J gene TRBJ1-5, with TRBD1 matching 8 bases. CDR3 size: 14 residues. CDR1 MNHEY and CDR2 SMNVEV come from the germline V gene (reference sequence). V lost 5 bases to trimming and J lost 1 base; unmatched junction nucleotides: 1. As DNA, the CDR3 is TGTGCCAGCAGTCGGACAGGGAGCAATCAGCCCCAGCATTTT. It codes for CASSRTGSNQPQHF.

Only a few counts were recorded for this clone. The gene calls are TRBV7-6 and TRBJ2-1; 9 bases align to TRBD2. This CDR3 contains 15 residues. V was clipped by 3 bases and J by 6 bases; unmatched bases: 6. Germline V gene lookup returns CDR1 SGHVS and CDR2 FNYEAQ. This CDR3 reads CASSFAGGPLNEQFF. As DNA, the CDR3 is TGTGCCAGCAGCTTCGCGGGAGGGCCCCTCAATGAGCAGTTCTTC.

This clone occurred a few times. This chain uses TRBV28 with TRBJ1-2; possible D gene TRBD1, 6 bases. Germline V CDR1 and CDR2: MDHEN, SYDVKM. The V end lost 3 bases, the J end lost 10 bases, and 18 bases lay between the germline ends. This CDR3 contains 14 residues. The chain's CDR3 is CASSLTTGTNLYTF. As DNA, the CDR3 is TGTGCCAGCAGTTTGACCACCGGGACAAATCTCTACACCTTC.

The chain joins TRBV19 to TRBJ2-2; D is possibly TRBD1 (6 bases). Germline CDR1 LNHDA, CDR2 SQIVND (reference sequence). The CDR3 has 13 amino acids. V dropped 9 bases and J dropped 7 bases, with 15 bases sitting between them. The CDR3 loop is CASKSGVFGELFF. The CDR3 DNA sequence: TGTGCCAGCAAATCAGGGGTGTTCGGGGAGCTGTTTTTT.

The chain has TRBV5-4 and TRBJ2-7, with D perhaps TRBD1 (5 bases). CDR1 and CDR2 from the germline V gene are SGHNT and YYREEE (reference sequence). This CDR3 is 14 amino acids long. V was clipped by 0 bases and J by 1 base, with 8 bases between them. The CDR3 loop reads CASSLDRFSYEQYF. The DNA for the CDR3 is TGTGCCAGCAGCTTGGACAGGTTTTCCTACGAGCAGTACTTC.

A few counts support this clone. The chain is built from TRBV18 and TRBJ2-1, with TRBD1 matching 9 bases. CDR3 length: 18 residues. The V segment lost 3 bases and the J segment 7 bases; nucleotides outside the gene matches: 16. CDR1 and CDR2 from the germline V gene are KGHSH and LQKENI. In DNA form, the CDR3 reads TGTGCCAGCTCACCGCTTATAAACAGGGGGCTTTTGGTGAATGAGCAGTTCTTC. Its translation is CASSPLINRGLLVNEQFF.

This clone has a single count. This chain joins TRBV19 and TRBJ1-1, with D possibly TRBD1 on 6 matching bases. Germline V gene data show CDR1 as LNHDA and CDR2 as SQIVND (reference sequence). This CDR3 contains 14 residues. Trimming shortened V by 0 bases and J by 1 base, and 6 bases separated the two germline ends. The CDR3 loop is CASSIEGANTEAFF. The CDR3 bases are TGTGCCAGTAGTATAGAGGGGGCGAACACTGAAGCTTTCTTT.

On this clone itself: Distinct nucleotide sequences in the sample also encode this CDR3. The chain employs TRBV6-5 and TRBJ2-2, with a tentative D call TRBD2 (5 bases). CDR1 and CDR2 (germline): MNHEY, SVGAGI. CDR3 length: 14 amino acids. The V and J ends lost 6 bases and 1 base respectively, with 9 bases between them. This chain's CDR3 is CASSYRENTGELFF. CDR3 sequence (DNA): TGTGCCAGCAGCTATCGGGAGAACACCGGGGAGCTGTTTTTT.

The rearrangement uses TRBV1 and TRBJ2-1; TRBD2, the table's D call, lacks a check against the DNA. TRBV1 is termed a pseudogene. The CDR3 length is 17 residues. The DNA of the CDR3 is TGCACCAGCAGCCCAGGGACTAGTATTTCCCTGGACAATGAGCAGTTCTTC. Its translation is CTSSPGTSISLDNEQFF.

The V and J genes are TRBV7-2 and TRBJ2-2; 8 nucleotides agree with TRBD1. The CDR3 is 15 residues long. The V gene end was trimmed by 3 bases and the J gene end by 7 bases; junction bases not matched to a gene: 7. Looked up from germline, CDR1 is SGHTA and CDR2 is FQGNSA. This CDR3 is CASSFQGARNGELFF. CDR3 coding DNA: TGTGCCAGCAGCTTTCAGGGGGCGCGAAACGGGGAGCTGTTTTTT.

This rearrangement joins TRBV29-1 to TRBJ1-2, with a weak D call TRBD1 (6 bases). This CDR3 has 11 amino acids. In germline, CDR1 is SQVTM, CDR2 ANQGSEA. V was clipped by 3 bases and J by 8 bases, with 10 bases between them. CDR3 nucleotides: TGCAGCGTTGAGAAGGGGGAAGGCTACACCTTC. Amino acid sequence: CSVEKGEGYTF.

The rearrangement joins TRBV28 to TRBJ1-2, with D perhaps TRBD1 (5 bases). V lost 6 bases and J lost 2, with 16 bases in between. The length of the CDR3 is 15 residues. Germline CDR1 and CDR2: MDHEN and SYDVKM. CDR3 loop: CASRDPGGKNYGYTF. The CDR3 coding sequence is TGTGCCAGCAGGGACCCCGGGGGGAAGAACTATGGCTACACCTTC.

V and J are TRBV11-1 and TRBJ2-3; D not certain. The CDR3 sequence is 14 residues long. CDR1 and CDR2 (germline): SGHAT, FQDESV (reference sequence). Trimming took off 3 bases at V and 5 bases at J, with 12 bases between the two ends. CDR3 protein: CASSLLLGGDTQYF. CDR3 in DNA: TGTGCCAGCAGCTTGTTGCTAGGTGGAGATACGCAGTATTTT.

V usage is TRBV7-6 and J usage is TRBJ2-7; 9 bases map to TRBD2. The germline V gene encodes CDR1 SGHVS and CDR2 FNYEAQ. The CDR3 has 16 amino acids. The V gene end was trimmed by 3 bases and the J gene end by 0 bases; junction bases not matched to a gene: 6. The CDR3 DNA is TGTGCCAGCAGCTTGCTAGCGGGAAGGAGCTCCTACGAGCAGTACTTC. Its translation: CASSLLAGRSSYEQYF.

CDR3 DNA sequence: TGTGCCAGCCAAACCTTGGCTAGCGGCTACACAGATACGCAGTATTTT. Protein sequence: CASQTLASGYTDTQYF. J is TRBJ2-3 and V is TRBV28, with 7 bases lining up with TRBD2. This CDR3 is built from 16 residues. Germline assignment: CDR1 MDHEN and CDR2 SYDVKM. V was pared by 8 bases and J by 2 bases, with 13 bases of the junction left unmatched.

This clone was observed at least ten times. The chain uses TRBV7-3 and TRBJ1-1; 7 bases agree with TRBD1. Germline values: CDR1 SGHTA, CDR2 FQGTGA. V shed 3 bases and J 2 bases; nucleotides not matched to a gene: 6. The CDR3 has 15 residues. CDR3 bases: TGTGCCAGCAGCTTGTGGGGGACAGCAAACACTGAAGCTTTCTTT. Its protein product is CASSLWGTANTEAFF.

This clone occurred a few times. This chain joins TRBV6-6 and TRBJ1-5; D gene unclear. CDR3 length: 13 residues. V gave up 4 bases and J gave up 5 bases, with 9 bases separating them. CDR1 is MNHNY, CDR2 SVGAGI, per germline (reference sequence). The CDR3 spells CASSSEEYQPQHF. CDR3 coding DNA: TGTGCCAGCAGTTCGGAGGAGTATCAGCCCCAGCATTTT.